One sample yielded the 24 T cell receptor beta chains listed below, sequenced in a study of blood T cell repertoires in COVID-19. Clones were sequenced by immunoSEQ multiplex PCR, and TCRdb holds only the in-frame ones, with some missing. The sample has under 200,000 clones; roughly 85% are singletons. Sequencing was done on a sample of peripheral blood. The origin of the receptors is a woman of 80 years or more with acute or convalescent COVID-19.

The chain joins TRBV6-2 or TRBV6-3 to TRBJ1-2, with no clear D. Trimming removed 2 bases from V and 8 bases from J, with 6 bases in between. There are 11 residues in the CDR3. CDR1 and CDR2 (germline): MNHEY, SVGEGT. This chain's CDR3 is CASSYEVGYTF. In DNA form, the CDR3 reads TGTGCCAGCAGTTACGAGGTCGGCTACACCTTC.

The chain couples TRBV15 to TRBJ2-7; TRBD2 matches at 11 bases. CDR1 is LNHNV, CDR2 YYDKDF, per germline (reference sequence). J gave up 0 bases and V 6 bases, and 4 bases lay outside the gene matches. This CDR3 has 15 amino acids. This CDR3 is CATRWGTSGSYEQYF. The CDR3 nucleotides are TGTGCCACCAGGTGGGGGACTAGCGGCTCCTACGAGCAGTACTTC. The entire variable domain, with the rest obtained from reference TRBV15 and TRBJ2-7, is as follows: DAMVIQNPRYQVTQFGKPVTLSCSQTLNHNVMYWYQQKSSQAPKLLFHYYDKDFNNEADTPDNFQSRRPNTSFCFLDIRSPGLGDTAMYLCATRWGTSGSYEQYFGPGTRLTVT.

CDR3 protein: CASSGGVYEQYF. In DNA form, the CDR3 reads TGCGCCAGCAGTGGGGGGGTCTACGAGCAGTACTTC. This sequence joins TRBV10-2 and TRBJ2-7, with D perhaps matching TRBD2 (6 bases). V shed 4 bases and J shed 3 bases, with 7 bases lying between them. The germline CDR1 and CDR2 sequences are WSHSY and SAAADI. The CDR3 contains 12 residues.

The genes are TRBV29-1 and TRBJ2-3; the match to TRBD2 covers 8 bases. There are 13 residues in the CDR3. Trimming cost V 7 bases and J 1 base; bases outside gene matches: 4. Germline V gene data show CDR1 as SQVTM and CDR2 as ANQGSEA. The chain's CDR3 is CSASAGGTDTQYF. CDR3 DNA sequence: TGCAGCGCCTCAGCGGGAGGCACAGATACGCAGTATTTT.

The V gene is TRBV2, the J gene TRBJ1-5, with a possible D match to TRBD1 (6 bases). V gave up 5 bases and J gave up 9 bases, with 14 bases separating them. CDR1 is SNHLY, CDR2 FYNNEI, per germline. This CDR3 is built from 13 residues. CDR3 residues: CASSLRLGGPQHF. CDR3 nucleotides: TGTGCCAGCAGTTTACGGTTAGGGGGGCCCCAGCATTTT. The whole variable domain, filled in from reference TRBV2 and TRBJ1-5, reads EPEVTQTPSHQVTQMGQEVILRCVPISNHLYFYWYRQILGQKVEFLVSFYNNEISEKSEIFDDQFSVERPDGSNFTLKIRSTKLEDSAMYFCASSLRLGGPQHFGDGTRLSIL.

This rearrangement joins TRBV5-1 to TRBJ2-2; the match to TRBD1 covers 7 bases. The J segment lost 4 bases and the V segment lost 2 bases, leaving 5 bases of the junction unmatched. Germline CDR1 SGHRS, CDR2 YFSETQ. The CDR3 is 15 amino acids. CDR3 in amino acids: CASSLSRGSTGELFF. The CDR3, as DNA: TGCGCCAGCAGCTTAAGCAGGGGGTCCACCGGGGAGCTGTTTTTT.

The genes are TRBV28 and TRBJ1-2; 7 bases agree with TRBD1. From germline, CDR1 is MDHEN and CDR2 SYDVKM. V shed 3 bases and J 0 bases; nucleotides not matched to a gene: 10. The CDR3 extends over 17 amino acids. The CDR3 sequence is CASSLSGTAPANYGYTF. The DNA for the CDR3 is TGTGCCAGCAGTTTGAGTGGGACAGCACCAGCTAACTATGGCTACACCTTC.

This clone was found once. J is TRBJ2-2 and V is TRBV19; 8 nucleotides line up with TRBD1. CDR3 size: 17 residues. Trimming cost V 3 bases and J 1 base; bases outside gene matches: 7. CDR1 LNHDA and CDR2 SQIVND come from the germline V gene (reference sequence). The CDR3 region is CASSMAAGTGNTGELFF. CDR3 nucleotides: TGTGCCAGTAGTATGGCGGCCGGGACAGGGAACACCGGGGAGCTGTTTTTT.

Turning to this clone: One end of the junction is discordant with germline, which a read error may explain. This rearrangement joins TRBV7-7 to TRBJ2-3; 9 nucleotides match TRBD1. Per the germline V gene, CDR1 is SSHAT and CDR2 is FNYEAQ (reference sequence). There are 13 residues in the CDR3. Here the CDR3 reads CASSRDRVDTQYF. The CDR3 DNA sequence: TGTGCTAGCAGCCGGGACAGGGTAGATACGCAGTATTTT.

V gene TRBV19 combines with J gene TRBJ1-5, with D perhaps TRBD1 (5 bases). The V gene lost 0 bases and the J gene lost 6 bases, with 15 bases spanning the gap. The germline V gene encodes CDR1 LNHDA and CDR2 SQIVND (reference sequence). The CDR3 loop spans 16 amino acids. The DNA for the CDR3 is TGTGCCAGTAGTATAGATTATGGAGGGGTAGGTCAGCCCCAGCATTTT. Its protein product is CASSIDYGGVGQPQHF.

V usage is TRBV19 and J usage is TRBJ1-4; D call uncertain. Germline CDR1 LNHDA, CDR2 SQIVND (reference sequence). Trimming pared 9 bases from V and 0 bases from J, leaving 11 bases between. This CDR3 is 14 amino acids long. CDR3 residues: CASYSGATNEKLFF. The CDR3 nucleotides read TGTGCCAGCTACAGTGGTGCAACTAATGAAAAACTGTTTTTT.

This chain connects TRBV9 to TRBJ2-7, with a weak D call TRBD2 (6 bases). Trimming left V 3 bases short and J 0 bases short, with 13 bases between. Germline CDR1 reads SGDLS; CDR2 reads YYNGEE. The CDR3 is 15 amino acids. The CDR3 DNA reads TGTGCCAGCAGCGCTACAGCTAGCGCCTCCTACGAGCAGTACTTC. It is translated as CASSATASASYEQYF.

Regarding this clone: The junction and the germline gene differ at one end; a read error may be behind it. The V gene is TRBV29-1, the J gene TRBJ2-5; 11 bases map to TRBD2. The CDR3 is 15 residues long. Germline V lookup: CDR1 SQVTM, CDR2 ANQGSEA. The CDR3 sequence is CSVASSGRNSEIQYF. DNA of the CDR3: TGCAGCGTCGCTTCTAGCGGGAGGAATTCCGAGATCCAGTACTTC. Filled out from reference TRBV29-1 and TRBJ2-5, the complete variable domain reads SAVISQKPSRDICQRGTSLTIQCQVDSQVTMMFWYRQQPGQSLTLIATANQGSEATYESGFVIDKFPISRPNLTFSTLTVSNMSPEDSSIYLCSVASSGRNSEIQYFGPGTRLLVL.

The chain carries TRBV6-2 or TRBV6-3 and TRBJ1-6; D remains ambiguous. Germline-derived CDR1 and CDR2 are MNHEY and SVGEGT. The length of the CDR3 is 15 residues. V was trimmed by 5 bases and J by 4 bases, leaving 12 bases between them. In DNA, the CDR3 is TGTGCCAGCAGTGTCCGGAACAGTTATAATTCACCCCTCCACTTT. Amino acids: CASSVRNSYNSPLHF.

V usage is TRBV5-4 and J usage is TRBJ2-1; 9 bases are shared with TRBD1. Trimming at V came to 2 bases and at J to 6 bases, leaving 6 bases not matched to a gene. CDR1 and CDR2 from the germline V gene are SGHNT and YYREEE (reference sequence). The CDR3 extends over 15 amino acids. CDR3 sequence: CASSFPGTGRNEQFF. The CDR3 DNA reads as TGTGCCAGCAGCTTCCCCGGGACAGGGCGCAATGAGCAGTTCTTC.

The rearrangement links TRBV28 to TRBJ2-7, with 11 bases lining up with TRBD1. The junction had 3 bases not matched to a gene; V was cut back by 5 bases and J by 3 bases. CDR3 length: 14 amino acids. From germline, CDR1 is MDHEN and CDR2 SYDVKM. This CDR3 reads CASSPGTGGYEQYF. The DNA of the CDR3 is TGTGCCAGCAGTCCGGGGACAGGGGGCTACGAGCAGTACTTC. Full variable domain (rest looked up from reference TRBV28 and TRBJ2-7): DVKVTQSSRYLVKRTGEKVFLECVQDMDHENMFWYRQDPGLGLRLIYFSYDVKMKEKGDIPEGYSVSREKKERFSLILESASTNQTSMYLCASSPGTGGYEQYFGPGTRLTVT.

The rearrangement uses TRBV2 and TRBJ1-6, with no clear D. From germline, CDR1 is SNHLY and CDR2 FYNNEI. The CDR3 has 15 amino acids. V was shortened by 4 bases and J by 6 bases, with 13 bases between the two germline ends. The CDR3 is CASSVIDSGNSPLHF. The CDR3 DNA follows: TGTGCCAGCAGTGTCATTGATTCGGGTAATTCACCCCTCCACTTT. The full variable domain, in which reference TRBV2 and TRBJ1-6 provide the parts outside the CDR3, is EPEVTQTPSHQVTQMGQEVILRCVPISNHLYFYWYRQILGQKVEFLVSFYNNEISEKSEIFDDQFSVERPDGSNFTLKIRSTKLEDSAMYFCASSVIDSGNSPLHFGNGTRLTVT.

V gene TRBV9 combines with J gene TRBJ1-3, with D unresolved. This CDR3 spans 15 amino acids. The germline V gene has CDR1 SGDLS and CDR2 YYNGEE. V was shortened by 0 bases and J by 4 bases, with 11 bases between the two germline ends. In nucleotides, the CDR3 is TGTGCCAGCAGCGTAGGGGTTTTAGCAGGAAACACCATATATTTT. This sequence encodes CASSVGVLAGNTIYF.

The V and J genes are TRBV28 and TRBJ2-2; TRBD1 is a possible D gene (7 bases). Trimming removed 5 bases at V and 1 base at J, with 11 bases between. Germline V gene data show CDR1 as MDHEN and CDR2 as SYDVKM. This CDR3 has 15 residues. DNA for the CDR3: TGTGCCAGCAGTCCGGGGGACAGGAACACCGGGGAGCTGTTTTTT. This sequence encodes CASSPGDRNTGELFF.

V and J are TRBV18 and TRBJ1-1; D perhaps matches TRBD1 (6 bases). This CDR3 contains 15 residues. Trimming removed 4 bases at V and 6 bases at J, with 18 bases between. Looked up from germline, CDR1 is KGHSH and CDR2 is LQKENI. CDR3 in DNA: TGTGCCAGCTCACGGTCGATAGGACAGTTAGCTGAAGCTTTCTTT. Its protein is CASSRSIGQLAEAFF.

The chain couples TRBV7-3 to TRBJ1-6, with 8 bases matching TRBD1. The trim removed 4 bases at V and 9 bases at J, leaving 2 bases unmatched. Germline V gives CDR1 SGHTA, CDR2 FQGTGA. CDR3 size: 13 residues. CDR3 in DNA: TGTGCCAGCAGCTCGGACAGGGTTTCACCCCTCCACTTT. Its translation is CASSSDRVSPLHF.

The V and J genes are TRBV6-2 or TRBV6-3 and TRBJ1-5, with unresolved D. The CDR3 runs to 14 residues. The germline V gene has CDR1 MNHEY and CDR2 SVGEGT. V gave up 4 bases and J gave up 3 bases, with 10 bases separating them. The CDR3: CASSLWSLNQPQHF. CDR3 nucleotides: TGTGCCAGCAGTTTGTGGAGCCTCAATCAGCCCCAGCATTTT.

This clone was recorded once. This chain uses TRBV30 with TRBJ2-7; no definite D call. The CDR3 spans 14 residues. V was trimmed by 0 bases and J by 3 bases, leaving 12 bases between them. The germline gives CDR1 GTSNPN, CDR2 SVGIG (reference sequence). The CDR3 reads CAWSVSVPNYEQYF. The CDR3 nucleotides are TGTGCCTGGAGTGTATCGGTGCCAAACTACGAGCAGTACTTC.

The chain links TRBV19 to TRBJ1-5; D is uncertain. The CDR3 is made up of 15 amino acids. V gave up 8 bases and J gave up 1 base, with 15 bases separating them. Germline V CDR1 and CDR2: LNHDA, SQIVND (reference sequence). The CDR3 loop is CASAVSPISNQPQHF. The DNA for the CDR3 is TGTGCCAGTGCAGTCTCGCCGATAAGCAATCAGCCCCAGCATTTT.